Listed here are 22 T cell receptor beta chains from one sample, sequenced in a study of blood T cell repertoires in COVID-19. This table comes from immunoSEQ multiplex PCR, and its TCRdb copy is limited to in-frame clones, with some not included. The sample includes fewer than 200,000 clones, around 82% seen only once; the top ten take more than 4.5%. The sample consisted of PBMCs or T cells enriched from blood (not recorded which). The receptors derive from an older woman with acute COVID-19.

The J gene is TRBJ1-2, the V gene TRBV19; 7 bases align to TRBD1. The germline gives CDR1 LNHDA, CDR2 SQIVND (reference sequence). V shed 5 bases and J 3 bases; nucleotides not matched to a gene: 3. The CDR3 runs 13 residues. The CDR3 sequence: CASSQGGDYGYTF. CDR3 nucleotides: TGTGCCAGTAGTCAGGGGGGAGACTATGGCTACACCTTC.

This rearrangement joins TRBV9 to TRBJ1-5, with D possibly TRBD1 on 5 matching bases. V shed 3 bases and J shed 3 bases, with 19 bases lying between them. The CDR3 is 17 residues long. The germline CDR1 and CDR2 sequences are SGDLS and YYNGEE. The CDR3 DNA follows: TGTGCCAGCAGCGCCGCGCCAGGGTCCGTCAACAATCAGCCCCAGCATTTT. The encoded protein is CASSAAPGSVNNQPQHF.

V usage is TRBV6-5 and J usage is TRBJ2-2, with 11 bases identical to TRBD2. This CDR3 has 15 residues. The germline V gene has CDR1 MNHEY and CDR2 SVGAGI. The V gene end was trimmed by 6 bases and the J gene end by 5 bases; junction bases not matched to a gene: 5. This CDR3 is CASSLAGGRTGELFF. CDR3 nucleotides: TGTGCCAGCAGCCTAGCGGGGGGTCGGACCGGGGAGCTGTTTTTT.

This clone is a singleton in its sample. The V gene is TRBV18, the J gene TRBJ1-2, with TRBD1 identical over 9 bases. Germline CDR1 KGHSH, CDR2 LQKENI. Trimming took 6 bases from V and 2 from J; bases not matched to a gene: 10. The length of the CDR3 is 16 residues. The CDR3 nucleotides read TGTGCCAGCTCGTGGGGACAGGGACGCTCGAACTATGGCTACACCTTC. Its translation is CASSWGQGRSNYGYTF.

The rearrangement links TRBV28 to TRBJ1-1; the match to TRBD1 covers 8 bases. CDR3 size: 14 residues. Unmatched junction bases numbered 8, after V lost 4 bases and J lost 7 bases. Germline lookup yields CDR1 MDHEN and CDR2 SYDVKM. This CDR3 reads CASSSTGQGGEAFF. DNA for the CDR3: TGTGCCAGCAGTTCCACAGGACAGGGAGGTGAAGCTTTCTTT.

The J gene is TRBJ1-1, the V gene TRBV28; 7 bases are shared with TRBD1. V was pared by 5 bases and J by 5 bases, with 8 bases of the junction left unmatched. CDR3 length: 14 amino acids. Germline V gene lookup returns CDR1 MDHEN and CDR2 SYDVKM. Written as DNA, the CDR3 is TGTGCCAGCAGTCAAGACAGGGTTAGAACTGAAGCTTTCTTT. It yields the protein CASSQDRVRTEAFF.

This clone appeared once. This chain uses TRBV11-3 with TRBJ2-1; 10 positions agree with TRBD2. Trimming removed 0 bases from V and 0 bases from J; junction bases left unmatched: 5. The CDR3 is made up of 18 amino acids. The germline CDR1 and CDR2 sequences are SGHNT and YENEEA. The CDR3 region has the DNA TGTGCCAGCAGCTTAGAAGAAGCGGGAGGGAGCTCCTACAATGAGCAGTTCTTC. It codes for CASSLEEAGGSSYNEQFF.

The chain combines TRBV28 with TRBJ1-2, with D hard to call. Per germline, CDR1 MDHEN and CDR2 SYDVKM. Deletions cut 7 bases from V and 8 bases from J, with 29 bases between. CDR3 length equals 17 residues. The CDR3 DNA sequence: TGTGCCAGCACCCGAGGAGGCACCACGGAGGGCGCCGAGGGCTACACCTTC. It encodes CASTRGGTTEGAEGYTF.

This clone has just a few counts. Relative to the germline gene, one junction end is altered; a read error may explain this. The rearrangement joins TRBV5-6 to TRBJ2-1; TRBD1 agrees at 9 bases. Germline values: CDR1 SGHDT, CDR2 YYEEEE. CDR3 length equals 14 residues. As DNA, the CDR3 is TGTGCCAGCAGCTTGGTTGTGACAGGGGGGACTTGGATCTTC. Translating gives CASSLVVTGGTWIF.

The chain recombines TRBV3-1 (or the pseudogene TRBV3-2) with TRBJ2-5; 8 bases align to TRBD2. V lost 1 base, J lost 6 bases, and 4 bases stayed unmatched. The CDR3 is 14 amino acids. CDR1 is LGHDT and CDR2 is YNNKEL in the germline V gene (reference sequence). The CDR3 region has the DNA TGTGCCAGCAGCCAAGCGGGGGGGCAAAAGACCCAGTACTTC. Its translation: CASSQAGGQKTQYF.

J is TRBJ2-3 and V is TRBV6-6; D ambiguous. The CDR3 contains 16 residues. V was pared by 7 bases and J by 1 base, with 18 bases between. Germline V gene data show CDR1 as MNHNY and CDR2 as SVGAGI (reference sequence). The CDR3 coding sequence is TGTGCCAGCACCCTCTTCGGTGAATTCGGCACAGATACGCAGTATTTT. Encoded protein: CASTLFGEFGTDTQYF.

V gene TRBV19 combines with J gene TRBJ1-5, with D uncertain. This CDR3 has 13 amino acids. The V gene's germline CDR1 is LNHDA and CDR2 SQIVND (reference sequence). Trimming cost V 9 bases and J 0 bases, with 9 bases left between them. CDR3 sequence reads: CASRKFSNQPQHF. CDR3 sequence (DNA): TGTGCCAGCAGAAAGTTTAGCAATCAGCCCCAGCATTTT.

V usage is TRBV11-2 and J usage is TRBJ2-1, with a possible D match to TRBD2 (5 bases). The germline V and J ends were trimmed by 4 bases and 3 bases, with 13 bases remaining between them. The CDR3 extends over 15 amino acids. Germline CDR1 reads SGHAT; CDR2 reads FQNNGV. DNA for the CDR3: TGTGCCAGCAGCTCCGGGCTAGCTAGCTACAATGAGCAGTTCTTC. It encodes CASSSGLASYNEQFF.

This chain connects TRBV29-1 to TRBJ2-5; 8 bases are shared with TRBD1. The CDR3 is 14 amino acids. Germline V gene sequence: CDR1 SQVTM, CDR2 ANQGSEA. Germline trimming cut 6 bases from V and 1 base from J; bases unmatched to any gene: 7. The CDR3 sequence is CSVRVRGPQETQYF. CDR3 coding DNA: TGCAGCGTACGGGTCAGGGGGCCCCAAGAGACCCAGTACTTC.

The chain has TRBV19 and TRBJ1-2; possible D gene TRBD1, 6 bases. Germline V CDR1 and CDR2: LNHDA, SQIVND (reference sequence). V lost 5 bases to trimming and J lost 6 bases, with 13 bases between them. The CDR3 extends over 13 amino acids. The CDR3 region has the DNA TGTGCCAGTAGTCTCCGACAGGTCCATGGCTACACCTTC. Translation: CASSLRQVHGYTF.

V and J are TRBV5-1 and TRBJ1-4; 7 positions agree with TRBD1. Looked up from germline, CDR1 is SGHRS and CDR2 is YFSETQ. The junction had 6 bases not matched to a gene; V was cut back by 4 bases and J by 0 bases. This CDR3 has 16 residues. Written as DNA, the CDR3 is TGCGCCAGCAGCGCAACAGGGGCTGCAACTAATGAAAAACTGTTTTTT. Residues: CASSATGAATNEKLFF.

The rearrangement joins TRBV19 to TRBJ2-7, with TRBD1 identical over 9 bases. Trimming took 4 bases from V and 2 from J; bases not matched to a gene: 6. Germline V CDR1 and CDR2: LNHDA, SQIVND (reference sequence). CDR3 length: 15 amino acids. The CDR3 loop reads CASSTGTGNTYEQYF. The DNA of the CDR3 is TGTGCCAGTAGTACCGGGACAGGGAATACCTACGAGCAGTACTTC.

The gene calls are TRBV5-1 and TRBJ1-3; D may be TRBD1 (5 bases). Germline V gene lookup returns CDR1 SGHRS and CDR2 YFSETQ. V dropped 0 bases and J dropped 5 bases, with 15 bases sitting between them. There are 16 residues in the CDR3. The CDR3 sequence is CASSLAEDTGRNTIYF. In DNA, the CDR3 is TGCGCCAGCAGCTTGGCCGAGGACACAGGCAGAAACACCATATATTTT.

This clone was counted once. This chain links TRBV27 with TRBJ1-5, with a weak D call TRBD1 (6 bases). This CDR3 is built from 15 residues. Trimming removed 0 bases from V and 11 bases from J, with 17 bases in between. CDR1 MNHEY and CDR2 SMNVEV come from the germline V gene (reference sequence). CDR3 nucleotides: TGTGCCAGCAGTTTATCCGGACGGCAGGGGATGGCCCAGCATTTT. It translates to CASSLSGRQGMAQHF.

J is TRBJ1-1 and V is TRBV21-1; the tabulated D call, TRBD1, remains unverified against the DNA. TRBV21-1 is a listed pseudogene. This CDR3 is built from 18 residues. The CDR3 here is CASSKARKRGLMNTEAFF. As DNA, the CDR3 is TGTGCCAGCAGCAAAGCACGGAAAAGGGGGCTGATGAACACTGAAGCTTTCTTT.

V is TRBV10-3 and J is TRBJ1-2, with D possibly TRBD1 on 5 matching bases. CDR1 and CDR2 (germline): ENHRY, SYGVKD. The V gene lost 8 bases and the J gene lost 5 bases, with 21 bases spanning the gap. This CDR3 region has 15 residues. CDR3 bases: TGTGCCATCTCCGGGGTAGCGGGGAGGGGATATGGCTACACCTTC. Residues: CAISGVAGRGYGYTF.

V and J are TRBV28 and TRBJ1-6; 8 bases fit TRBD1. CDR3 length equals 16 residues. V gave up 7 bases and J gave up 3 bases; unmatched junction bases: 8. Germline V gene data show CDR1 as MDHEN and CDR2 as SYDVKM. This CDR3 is CASKPQGAVYNSPLHF. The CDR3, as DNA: TGTGCCAGCAAGCCGCAGGGGGCCGTCTATAATTCACCCCTCCACTTT.